The source of this T cell receptor (beta chain) is a study of shared clonotypes between healthy human individuals. The CDR3 runs 14 residues. CDR1 and CDR2 (germline): MDHEN, SYDVKM. V was clipped by 9 bases and J by 4 bases, with 18 bases between them. Libraries were prepared by immunoSEQ multiplex PCR; TCRdb keeps only in-frame clonotypes and omits some of them. The sample has about 1.9 million clones; around 95% are singletons. Naivety among CD8 cells was defined by CD45RO negativity and positive CCR7 selection, thereby excluding terminally differentiated effector memory CD45RA+ cells. The clonotype originates from a man in his late teens or twenties in good health. Some clones in this sample may be carry-over from other donors' samples. The rearrangement joins TRBV28 to TRBJ2-5; maybe TRBD1 (6 bases). Sequenced input: naive CD8+ T cells from PBMCs. CDR3 loop: CASPDSSGRETQYF. The CDR3 DNA sequence: TGTGCCAGTCCGGACAGCTCAGGTCGAGAGACCCAGTACTTC.